The 20 T cell receptor beta chains below were found in one sample sequenced in a study of blood T cell repertoires in COVID-19. Method: immunoSEQ multiplex PCR; TCRdb's copy keeps in-frame clones and lacks some. The sample contains around 290,000 clones, about 86% of which appear only once. Sequenced input: peripheral blood. These receptors came from a woman in her sixties or seventies with COVID-19, enrolled during active disease.

The chain couples TRBV2 to TRBJ2-7; 7 nucleotides match TRBD1. Germline V gene lookup returns CDR1 SNHLY and CDR2 FYNNEI. With 8 bases clipped from V and 6 bases from J, the junction kept 10 bases outside the gene matches. This CDR3 is 13 amino acids long. The CDR3 bases are TGTGCCAGCCAACAGACAGGGCCAAGCGAGCAGTACTTC. It translates to CASQQTGPSEQYF.

The V gene is TRBV18, the J gene TRBJ2-5; 10 bases line up with TRBD2. The CDR3 is 15 amino acids. V lost 2 bases to trimming and J lost 7 bases; unmatched junction nucleotides: 7. Germline V gives CDR1 KGHSH, CDR2 LQKENI. Here the CDR3 DNA reads TGTGCCAGCTCACCAGGACTAGCGGACGTCTGGACCCAGTACTTC. It yields the protein CASSPGLADVWTQYF.

The V and J genes are TRBV28 and TRBJ2-3, with D maybe TRBD2 (5 bases). V lost 6 bases to trimming and J lost 5 bases, with 21 bases between them. The V gene's germline CDR1 is MDHEN and CDR2 SYDVKM. The CDR3 is made up of 16 amino acids. The CDR3 region has the DNA TGTGCCAGCAGGGGCCCTAGCATAGCGTGGGGAGATACGCAGTATTTT. Protein: CASRGPSIAWGDTQYF.

This sequence joins TRBV6-4 and TRBJ2-1; 8 nucleotides match TRBD1. The CDR3 loop spans 15 amino acids. V lost 6 bases, J lost 5 bases, and 9 bases stayed unmatched. Germline lookup yields CDR1 MRHNA and CDR2 SNTAGT. The DNA for the CDR3 is TGTGCCAGCAGCCCCGACAGGGGTGGGAACAATGAGCAGTTCTTC. Translating it yields CASSPDRGGNNEQFF.

This sequence joins TRBV5-1 and TRBJ1-4; TRBD1 aligns across 10 bases. This CDR3 spans 17 amino acids. The V gene's germline CDR1 is SGHRS and CDR2 YFSETQ. The ends lost 4 bases at V and 8 bases at J; junction bases unmatched: 14. The CDR3 protein is CASSPSTRTGGGEKLFF. CDR3 bases: TGCGCCAGCAGCCCATCAACTAGGACAGGGGGAGGAGAAAAACTGTTTTTT.

This clone showed up just once. The chain has TRBV19 and TRBJ1-2, with D perhaps matching TRBD1 (6 bases). The germline V gene has CDR1 LNHDA and CDR2 SQIVND (reference sequence). The CDR3 has 13 residues. V lost 2 bases and J 6 bases, leaving 10 bases between the germline ends. CDR3 bases: TGTGCCAGTAGTATAAGGGCAGGGGATGGCTACACCTTC. Translating it yields CASSIRAGDGYTF. Full variable domain (remainder filled in from reference TRBV19 and TRBJ1-2): DGGITQSPKYLFRKEGQNVTLSCEQNLNHDAMYWYRQDPGQGLRLIYYSQIVNDFQKGDIAEGYSVSREKKESFPLTVTSAQKNPTAFYLCASSIRAGDGYTFGSGTRLTVV.

The J gene is TRBJ2-7, the V gene TRBV6-5, with 10 bases identical to TRBD1. The CDR3 totals 14 residues. Looked up from germline, CDR1 is MNHEY and CDR2 is SVGAGI. With V trimmed by 8 bases and J by 4 bases, 8 bases remained unmatched. The CDR3 coding sequence is TGTGCCAGCGGACCCCGGGACAGGGGTTACGAGCAGTACTTC. Its protein is CASGPRDRGYEQYF.

This rearrangement joins TRBV11-2 to TRBJ1-3, with TRBD1 matching over 7 bases. Trimming at V came to 4 bases and at J to 4 bases, leaving 7 bases not matched to a gene. The CDR3 has 15 residues. In germline, CDR1 is SGHAT, CDR2 FQNNGV. The CDR3 loop is CASSSSTGTGNTIYF. The CDR3 nucleotides read TGTGCCAGCAGCTCCTCGACAGGGACCGGAAACACCATATATTTT.

The V gene is TRBV29-1, the J gene TRBJ2-1, with 7 bases that match TRBD1. Germline loops: CDR1 SQVTM, CDR2 ANQGSEA. There are 18 residues in the CDR3. J lost 1 base, V lost 1 base, and 13 bases had no gene match. CDR3: CSVEGLRFGQASYNEQFF. CDR3 sequence (DNA): TGCAGCGTTGAAGGATTACGGTTCGGACAGGCTTCCTACAATGAGCAGTTCTTC.

V is TRBV29-1 and J is TRBJ1-2, with D tentatively TRBD1 (5 bases). CDR3 length: 12 residues. V shed 6 bases and J shed 8 bases, with 16 bases lying between them. Germline CDR1 SQVTM, CDR2 ANQGSEA. The CDR3 sequence: CSVPRGEEGYTF. For the CDR3, the DNA is TGCAGCGTCCCCCGGGGGGAAGAAGGCTACACCTTC.

CDR3: CASEAGESSYNEQFF. DNA of the CDR3: TGTGCCAGTGAAGCGGGGGAGAGCTCCTACAATGAGCAGTTCTTC. V usage is TRBV21-1 and J usage is TRBJ2-1; the D call of TRBD2 is as the table states it, not checked on the DNA. TRBV21-1 is a documented pseudogene. The CDR3 consists of 15 residues.

CDR3 amino acids: CASRPPGQGAGEQFF. CDR3 in DNA: TGTGCCAGCAGACCTCCGGGACAGGGGGCCGGTGAGCAGTTCTTC. This chain uses TRBV11-2 with TRBJ2-1; TRBD1 aligns across 12 bases. The CDR3 is 15 amino acids. Trimming took 6 bases from V and 9 from J; bases not matched to a gene: 9. Germline CDR1 is SGHAT and CDR2 is FQNNGV.

This clone has only a few counts. The chain has TRBV5-6 and TRBJ2-5; D gene uncertain. In germline, CDR1 is SGHDT, CDR2 YYEEEE. The CDR3 is 14 amino acids. The germline V and J ends were trimmed by 0 bases and 1 base, with 7 bases remaining between them. The CDR3 loop is CASSLVAPQETQYF. The CDR3 nucleotides are TGTGCCAGCAGCTTGGTGGCTCCCCAAGAGACCCAGTACTTC.

CDR3 DNA sequence: TGTGCCAGCAGCTTACAGGGGGCGAGCCAGCCCCAGCATTTT. Protein: CASSLQGASQPQHF. The V and J genes are TRBV7-2 and TRBJ1-5; 8 positions match TRBD1. Losses at the gene ends were 2 bases for V and 7 bases for J; bases not matched to a gene: 4. Germline V gene lookup returns CDR1 SGHTA and CDR2 FQGNSA. The CDR3 is 14 residues long.

Of note for this clone: Other nucleotide sequences in the sample specify the same CDR3. The V call is TRBV9, the J call TRBJ2-7; 8 bases fit TRBD1. This CDR3 spans 14 amino acids. Per the germline V gene, CDR1 is SGDLS and CDR2 is YYNGEE. J was trimmed by 2 bases and V by 3 bases; bases with no gene match: 4. The CDR3 loop reads CASSAGTGTYEQYF. In nucleotides, the CDR3 is TGTGCCAGCAGCGCAGGGACAGGTACCTACGAGCAGTACTTC.

The V gene is TRBV9, the J gene TRBJ2-7, with 10 bases fitting TRBD2. The CDR3 consists of 15 residues. Trimming removed 0 bases from V and 2 bases from J; junction bases left unmatched: 2. Germline lookup yields CDR1 SGDLS and CDR2 YYNGEE. This CDR3 is CASSVEAGGTYEQYF. The CDR3 DNA sequence: TGTGCCAGCAGCGTAGAAGCGGGGGGGACCTACGAGCAGTACTTC.

V usage is TRBV5-8 and J usage is TRBJ2-1; D possibly corresponds to TRBD1 (6 bases). V was pared by 2 bases and J by 9 bases, with 12 bases between. The CDR3 spans 13 residues. Germline CDR1 and CDR2: SGHTS and YDEGEE. The CDR3 is CASSFSQGTEQFF. CDR3 DNA: TGTGCCAGCAGCTTTTCCCAGGGGACTGAGCAGTTCTTC.

The chain uses TRBV5-1 and TRBJ1-5, with 8 positions matching TRBD1. CDR3 length: 13 residues. Germline V gene lookup returns CDR1 SGHRS and CDR2 YFSETQ. Germline trimming cut 1 base from V and 7 bases from J; bases unmatched to any gene: 1. CDR3 in DNA: TGCGCCAGCAGCTTGACAGGGGGGCAGCCCCAGCATTTT. This sequence encodes CASSLTGGQPQHF.

The rearrangement uses TRBV7-9 and TRBJ1-6; TRBD1 is a possible D gene (5 bases). This CDR3 comprises 13 residues. CDR1 and CDR2 from the germline V gene are SEHNR and FQNEAQ (reference sequence). The V end lost 3 bases, the J end lost 7 bases, and 7 bases lay between the germline ends. CDR3 bases: TGTGCCAGCAGCTTTTCAGGGAATTCACCCCTCCACTTT. As protein: CASSFSGNSPLHF.

This clone was observed a single time. The V call is TRBV5-1, the J call TRBJ2-6; TRBD2 might be the D (5 bases). The germline V and J ends were trimmed by 0 bases and 0 bases, with 10 bases remaining between them. CDR3 size: 17 residues. Germline CDR1 and CDR2: SGHRS and YFSETQ. This chain's CDR3 is CASSLGQDSSGANVLTF. As DNA, the CDR3 is TGCGCCAGCAGCTTGGGGCAGGACTCCTCTGGGGCCAACGTCCTGACTTTC. Filled out from reference TRBV5-1 and TRBJ2-6, the complete variable domain reads KAGVTQTPRYLIKTRGQQVTLSCSPISGHRSVSWYQQTPGQGLQFLFEYFSETQRNKGNFPGRFSGRQFSNSRSEMNVSTLELGDSALYLCASSLGQDSSGANVLTFGAGSRLTVL.